This is a list of T cell receptor beta chains from one sample in a study of blood T cell repertoires in COVID-19. The table came from immunoSEQ multiplex PCR; TCRdb's copy has only in-frame clones and leaves some out. The sample includes approximately 150,000 clones, 75% to 90% of them seen just once. The sample comprised peripheral blood. The receptors here all came from a man in his fifties or sixties with active or convalescent COVID-19. Both conserved end residues are trimmed from each CDR3. Fields, in order: D gene, V gene, J gene, CDR3 protein. D genes are given only for firm matches.

d_call: TRBD1; v_call: TRBV9; j_call: TRBJ2-7; cdr3_aa: ASSLGQGSSYEQY
d_call: TRBD1; v_call: TRBV19; j_call: TRBJ2-1; cdr3_aa: ASSRTGSNEQF
d_call: .; v_call: TRBV5-1; j_call: TRBJ2-5; cdr3_aa: ASSNTGVSQETQY
d_call: TRBD1; v_call: TRBV7-2; j_call: TRBJ2-7; cdr3_aa: ASSLGGTGAFGQY
d_call: .; v_call: TRBV20-1; j_call: TRBJ1-1; cdr3_aa: SARDVYEAF
d_call: TRBD2; v_call: TRBV10-3; j_call: TRBJ2-5; cdr3_aa: AISPSGDYQETQY
d_call: .; v_call: TRBV29-1; j_call: TRBJ1-2; cdr3_aa: SVEAGFGYT
d_call: .; v_call: TRBV28; j_call: TRBJ1-4; cdr3_aa: ASSFATATNEKLF
d_call: .; v_call: TRBV5-4; j_call: TRBJ1-3; cdr3_aa: ASSLDTGNTIY
d_call: TRBD2; v_call: TRBV10-3; j_call: TRBJ2-7; cdr3_aa: AISGSSGKNYEQY
d_call: .; v_call: TRBV5-1; j_call: TRBJ1-5; cdr3_aa: ASSLSGDQPQH
d_call: .; v_call: TRBV7-9; j_call: TRBJ2-1; cdr3_aa: ASSRNPGVPNEQF
d_call: .; v_call: TRBV18; j_call: TRBJ2-2; cdr3_aa: ASSPPGYTGELF
d_call: .; v_call: TRBV19; j_call: TRBJ2-6; cdr3_aa: ASSIAGTGANVLT
d_call: TRBD1; v_call: TRBV6-5; j_call: TRBJ2-7; cdr3_aa: ASIPGTGAYEQY
d_call: .; v_call: TRBV5-1; j_call: TRBJ1-3; cdr3_aa: ASSLESTAGNTIY
d_call: TRBD1; v_call: TRBV6-6; j_call: TRBJ2-7; cdr3_aa: ASSLIAGGSYEQY
d_call: .; v_call: TRBV7-2; j_call: TRBJ2-1; cdr3_aa: ASSLDYRSYNEQF
d_call: .; v_call: TRBV30; j_call: TRBJ1-4; cdr3_aa: ACQGVDEKLF
d_call: TRBD2; v_call: TRBV3-1/TRBV3-2; j_call: TRBJ2-7; cdr3_aa: ASSQALRTSRNSYEQY
d_call: TRBD1; v_call: TRBV27; j_call: TRBJ2-7; cdr3_aa: ASSLLGGGSSYEQY
d_call: TRBD1; v_call: TRBV27; j_call: TRBJ2-7; cdr3_aa: ASTPHETGGGEQY
d_call: .; v_call: TRBV28; j_call: TRBJ1-5; cdr3_aa: ASRTALNQPQH
d_call: TRBD1; v_call: TRBV9; j_call: TRBJ1-2; cdr3_aa: ASSEARGENFYGYT
d_call: .; v_call: TRBV5-7; j_call: TRBJ2-2; cdr3_aa: ASSFGRGWGTGELF
d_call: .; v_call: TRBV28; j_call: TRBJ2-2; cdr3_aa: ASSLGSTGELF
d_call: .; v_call: TRBV5-4; j_call: TRBJ2-1; cdr3_aa: ASSLSGAGSYNEQF
d_call: .; v_call: TRBV2; j_call: TRBJ1-4; cdr3_aa: ASSEKDTTNEKLF
d_call: .; v_call: TRBV27; j_call: TRBJ2-5; cdr3_aa: ASSKQGWETQY
d_call: .; v_call: TRBV10-3; j_call: TRBJ1-3; cdr3_aa: AIQDTGNTIY
d_call: TRBD1; v_call: TRBV19; j_call: TRBJ1-6; cdr3_aa: ASSMRTGAAGVRSSYNSPLH
d_call: TRBD1; v_call: TRBV12-5; j_call: TRBJ1-5; cdr3_aa: ASGLFTGGLSNQPQH
d_call: TRBD2; v_call: TRBV2; j_call: TRBJ2-1; cdr3_aa: ASSEGLAGVDEQF
d_call: .; v_call: TRBV11-1; j_call: TRBJ2-7; cdr3_aa: ASSRQARIPYEQY
d_call: .; v_call: TRBV4-1; j_call: TRBJ2-4; cdr3_aa: ASSLLGQLNIQY
d_call: TRBD2; v_call: TRBV24-1; j_call: TRBJ2-1; cdr3_aa: ATSKGTWTSGSSSSPNEQF